This TCR beta chain emerged from a study of response to subunit inactivated influenza vaccine. Overall study findings and caveats: Each seasonal flu vaccination may recruit only limited new T cells, authors suggested.

Per the germline V gene, CDR1 is KGHDR and CDR2 is SFDVKD. Trimming took off 3 bases at V and 5 bases at J, with 10 bases between the two ends. This CDR3 has 14 residues. TCRdb processed the RT-PCR reads anew with MiXCR; each CDR3 protein has one entry. The repertoire holds hundreds of thousands of distinct CDR3 sequences, just over 20% seen once, with roughly 10% in the top ten. Note on this clonotype: Its antigen is not identified.

The chain carries TRBV24-1 and TRBJ1-5; D unresolved. Sequencing used PBMCs from blood, obtained approximately 22 months after vaccination. The source of this sequence is a man aged 50-75 years who received an inactivated influenza vaccine. The CDR3 sequence is CATSDGRFDQPQHF. Here the CDR3 DNA reads TGTGCCACCAGTGATGGGAGGTTCGATCAGCCCCAGCATTTT.